This T cell receptor beta chain was recorded in a study of CD8 T cells in ankylosing spondylitis. Study conclusions and caveats: Clones linked to the disease showed a CD8+ phenotype. They occurred at relatively low frequencies in peripheral blood.

TCRdb processed the 5' RACE reads anew with MiXCR; each CDR3 protein has one entry. The top ten hold about 12% of the sample, which has 130,000 or so distinct CDR3 sequences, around 7% seen once. In this sample, this clonotype turned up many times. Antigen unknown. Sequences were obtained from blood, either unsorted or a sorted T cell fraction (not recorded which). This receptor was identified in a male donor with ankylosing spondylitis or in good health (not recorded which).

CDR3 nucleotides: TGTGCCAGCAGTTTGCGGCAGGCCACCGGGGAGCTGTTTTTT. This sequence encodes CASSLRQATGELFF. The chain combines TRBV12-3 or TRBV12-4 with TRBJ2-2; D uncertain. This CDR3 is 14 amino acids long. Trimming removed 3 bases at V and 4 bases at J, with 9 bases between.